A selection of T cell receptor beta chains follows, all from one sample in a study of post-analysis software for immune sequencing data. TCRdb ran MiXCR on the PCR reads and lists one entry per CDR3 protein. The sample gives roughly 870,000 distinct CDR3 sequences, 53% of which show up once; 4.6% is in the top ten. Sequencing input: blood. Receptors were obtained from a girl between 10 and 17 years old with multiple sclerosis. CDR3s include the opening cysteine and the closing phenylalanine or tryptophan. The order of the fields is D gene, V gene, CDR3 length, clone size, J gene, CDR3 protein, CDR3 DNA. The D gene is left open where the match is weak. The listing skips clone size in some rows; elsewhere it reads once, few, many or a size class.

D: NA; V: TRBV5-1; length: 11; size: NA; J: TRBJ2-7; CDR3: CASSWGAEQYF; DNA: TGCGCCAGCAGCTGGGGTGCCGAGCAGTACTTC
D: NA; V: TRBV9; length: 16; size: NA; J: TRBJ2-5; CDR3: CASSVGGSAFQETQYF; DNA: TGTGCCAGCAGCGTAGGGGGTAGCGCCTTCCAAGAGACCCAGTACTTC
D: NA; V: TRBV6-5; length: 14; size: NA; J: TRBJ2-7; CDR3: CASSYSRDTYEQYF; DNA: TGTGCCAGCAGTTACTCCAGGGATACCTACGAGCAGTACTTC
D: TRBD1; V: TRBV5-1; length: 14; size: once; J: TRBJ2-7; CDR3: CASRADLGTAEQYF; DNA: TGCGCCAGCAGAGCCGACCTGGGGACAGCCGAGCAGTACTTC
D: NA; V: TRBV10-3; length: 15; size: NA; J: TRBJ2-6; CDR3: CAMGTGFSGANVLTF; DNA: TGTGCCATGGGTACAGGGTTCTCTGGGGCCAACGTCCTGACTTTC
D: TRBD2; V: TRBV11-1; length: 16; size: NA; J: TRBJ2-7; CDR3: CASSLMGLAGVYEQYF; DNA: TGTGCCAGCAGCTTAATGGGACTAGCGGGAGTCTACGAGCAGTACTTC
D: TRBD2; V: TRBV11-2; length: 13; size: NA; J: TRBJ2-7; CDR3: CASSKDAGGEQYF; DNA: TGTGCCAGCAGCAAAGATGCGGGGGGTGAGCAGTACTTC
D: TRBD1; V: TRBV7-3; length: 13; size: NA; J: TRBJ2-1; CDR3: CASSTWTGDEQFF; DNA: TGTGCCAGCAGCACCTGGACAGGGGATGAGCAGTTCTTC
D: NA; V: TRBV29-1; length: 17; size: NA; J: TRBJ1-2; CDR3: CSVEGRRASGLNYGYTF; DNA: TGCAGCGTTGAGGGGCGGAGAGCAAGCGGCCTTAACTATGGCTACACCTTC
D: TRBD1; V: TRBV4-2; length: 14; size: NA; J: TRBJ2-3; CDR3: CASSQDRGTDTQYF; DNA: TGTGCCAGCAGCCAGGACAGGGGCACAGATACGCAGTATTTT
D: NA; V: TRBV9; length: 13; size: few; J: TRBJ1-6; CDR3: CASSEQDNSPLHF; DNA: TGTGCCAGCAGCGAACAGGACAATTCACCCCTCCACTTT
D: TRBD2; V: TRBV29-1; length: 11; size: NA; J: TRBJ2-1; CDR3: CSVASGGEQFF; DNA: TGCAGCGTTGCCAGCGGGGGTGAGCAGTTCTTC
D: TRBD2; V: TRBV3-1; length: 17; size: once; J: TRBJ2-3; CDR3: CASSQDAGGPSTDTQYF; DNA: TGTGCCAGCAGCCAAGACGCGGGAGGCCCCAGCACAGATACGCAGTATTTT
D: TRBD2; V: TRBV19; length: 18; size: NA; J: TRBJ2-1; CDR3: CASSIPQSGNRWDNEQFF; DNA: TGTGCCAGTAGTATCCCTCAGAGCGGGAACCGTTGGGACAATGAGCAGTTCTTC
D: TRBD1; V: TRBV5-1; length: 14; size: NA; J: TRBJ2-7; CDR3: CASSRDRSSAAQYF; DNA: TGCGCCAGCAGCCGGGACAGGAGCTCCGCGGCGCAGTACTTC
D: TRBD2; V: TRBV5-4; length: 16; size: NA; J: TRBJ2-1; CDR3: CASSLGLAGGPNEQFF; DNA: TGTGCCAGCAGCTTGGGACTAGCGGGGGGGCCCAATGAGCAGTTCTTC
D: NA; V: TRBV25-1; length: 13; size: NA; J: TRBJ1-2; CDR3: CASETLDSYGCTF; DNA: TGTGCCAGCGAGACCCTAGACAGCTATGGCTGCACCTTC
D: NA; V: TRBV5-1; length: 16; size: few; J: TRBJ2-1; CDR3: CASSLGIGPSENEQFF; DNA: TGCGCCAGCAGCTTGGGTATAGGCCCCTCTGAGAATGAGCAGTTCTTC
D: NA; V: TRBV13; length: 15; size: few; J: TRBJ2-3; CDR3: CASSLVDGRGDTQYF; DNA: TGTGCCAGCAGCTTAGTAGACGGACGAGGTGATACGCAGTATTTT
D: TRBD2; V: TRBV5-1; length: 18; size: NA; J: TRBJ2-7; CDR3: CASSLETSGRAMGYGQYF; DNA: TGCGCCAGCAGCTTGGAGACTAGCGGGAGGGCCATGGGCTACGGGCAGTACTTC
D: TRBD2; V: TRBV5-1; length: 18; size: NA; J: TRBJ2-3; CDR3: CASSLRTSGGSSGDTQYF; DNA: TGCGCCAGCAGCTTACGGACTAGCGGGGGCAGCTCAGGAGATACGCAGTATTTT
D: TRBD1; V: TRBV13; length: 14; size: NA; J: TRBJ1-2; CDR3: CASSPQGAVNGYTF; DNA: TGTGCCAGCAGCCCTCAGGGGGCGGTCAATGGCTACACCTTC
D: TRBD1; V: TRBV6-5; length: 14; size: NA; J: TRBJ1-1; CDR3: CASSSGTGSPGAFF; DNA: TGTGCCAGCAGTTCCGGGACAGGGTCCCCCGGAGCTTTCTTT
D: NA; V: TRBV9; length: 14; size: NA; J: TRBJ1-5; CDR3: CASSVGPTAQPQHF; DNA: TGTGCCAGCAGCGTAGGACCGACCGCTCAGCCCCAGCATTTT
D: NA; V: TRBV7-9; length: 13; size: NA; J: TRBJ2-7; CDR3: CASSRQQIYEQYF; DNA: TGTGCCAGCAGCCGACAGCAAATCTACGAGCAGTACTTC
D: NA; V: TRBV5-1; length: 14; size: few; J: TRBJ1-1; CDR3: CASSLQHSNTEAFF; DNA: TGCGCCAGCAGCTTGCAACATTCGAACACTGAAGCTTTCTTT
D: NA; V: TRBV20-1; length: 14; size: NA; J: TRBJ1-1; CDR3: CSAAQGAMNTEAFF; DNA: TGCAGTGCTGCCCAGGGTGCAATGAACACTGAAGCTTTCTTT
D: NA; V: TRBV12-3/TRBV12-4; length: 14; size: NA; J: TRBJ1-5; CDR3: CASSQVPPNQPQHF; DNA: TGTGCCAGCAGCCAAGTCCCCCCCAATCAGCCCCAGCATTTT
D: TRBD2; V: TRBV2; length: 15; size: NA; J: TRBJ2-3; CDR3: CASSGASGGPNTQYF; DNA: TGTGCCAGCAGTGGAGCGAGCGGGGGCCCAAATACGCAGTATTTT
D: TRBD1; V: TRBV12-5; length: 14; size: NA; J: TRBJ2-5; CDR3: CASGPGQGKETQYF; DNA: TGTGCTAGTGGCCCGGGACAGGGGAAAGAGACCCAGTACTTC
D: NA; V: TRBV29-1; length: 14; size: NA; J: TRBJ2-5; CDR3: CSVRKAPTSETQYF; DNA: TGCAGCGTCCGTAAGGCCCCGACGTCAGAGACCCAGTACTTC
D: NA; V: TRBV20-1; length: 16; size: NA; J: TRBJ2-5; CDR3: CSARDRGAESQETQYF; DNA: TGCAGTGCTAGAGATCGCGGAGCGGAGTCCCAAGAGACCCAGTACTTC
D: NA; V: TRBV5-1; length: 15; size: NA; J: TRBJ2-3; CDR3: CASSSGESRTDTQYF; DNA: TGCGCCAGCAGCTCAGGGGAGTCCCGCACAGATACGCAGTATTTT
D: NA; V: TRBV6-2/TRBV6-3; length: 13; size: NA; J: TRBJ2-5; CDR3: CASGKGYQETQYF; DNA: TGTGCCAGCGGGAAGGGGTACCAAGAGACCCAGTACTTC
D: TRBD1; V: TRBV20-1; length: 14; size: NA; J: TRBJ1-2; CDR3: CSARDYRGRNGYTF; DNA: TGCAGTGCTAGAGATTACAGGGGGCGCAATGGCTACACCTTC
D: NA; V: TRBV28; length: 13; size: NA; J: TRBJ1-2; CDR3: CASSPPGGHGYTF; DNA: TGTGCCAGCAGTCCCCCGGGTGGGCATGGCTACACCTTC
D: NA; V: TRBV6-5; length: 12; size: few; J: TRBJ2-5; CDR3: CASSYTPGTQYF; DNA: TGTGCCAGCAGTTACACCCCCGGAACGCAGTACTTC
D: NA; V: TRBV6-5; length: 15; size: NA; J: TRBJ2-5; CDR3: CASSYSQGSYNEQYF; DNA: TGTGCCAGCAGTTACTCGCAGGGATCCTACAATGAGCAGTACTTC
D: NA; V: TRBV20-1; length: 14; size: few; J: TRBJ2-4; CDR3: CSAGARRAKNIQYF; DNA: TGCAGTGCAGGGGCCCGCAGGGCCAAAAACATTCAGTACTTC
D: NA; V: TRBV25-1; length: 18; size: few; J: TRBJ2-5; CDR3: CASTKQGPIGEYQETQYF; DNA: TGTGCCAGCACTAAACAGGGTCCAATAGGGGAGTACCAAGAGACCCAGTACTTC
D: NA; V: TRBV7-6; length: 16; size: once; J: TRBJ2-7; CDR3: CASSLAGGMFPYEQYF; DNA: TGTGCCAGCAGCTTAGCCGGCGGGATGTTCCCCTACGAGCAGTACTTC
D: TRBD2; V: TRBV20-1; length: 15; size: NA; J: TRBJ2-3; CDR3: CSATRLAGGTDTQYF; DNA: TGCAGTGCTACCAGACTAGCGGGGGGCACAGATACGCAGTATTTT
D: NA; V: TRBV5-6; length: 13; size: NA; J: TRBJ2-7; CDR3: CASSLAVMAEQYF; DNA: TGTGCCAGCAGCTTGGCCGTTATGGCCGAGCAGTACTTC
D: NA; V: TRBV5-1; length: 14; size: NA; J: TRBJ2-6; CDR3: CASSLESGVNVLTF; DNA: TGCGCCAGCAGCTTGGAATCGGGGGTCAACGTCCTGACTTTC
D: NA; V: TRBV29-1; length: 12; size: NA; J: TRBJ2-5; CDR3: CSVDGLQETQYF; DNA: TGCAGCGTTGATGGCCTCCAAGAGACCCAGTACTTC
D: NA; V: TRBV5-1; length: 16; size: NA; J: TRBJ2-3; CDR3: CASSLGAARRSDTQYF; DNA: TGCGCCAGCAGCTTGGGGGCGGCCAGAAGGTCGGATACGCAGTATTTT
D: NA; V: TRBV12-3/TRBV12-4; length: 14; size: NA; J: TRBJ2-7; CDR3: CASSQAGARNEQYF; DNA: TGTGCCAGCAGCCAAGCGGGTGCGAGGAACGAGCAGTACTTC
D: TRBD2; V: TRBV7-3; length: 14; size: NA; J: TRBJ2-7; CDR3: CASSLGKREGEQYF; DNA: TGTGCCAGCAGCTTAGGGAAGCGGGAGGGCGAGCAGTACTTC
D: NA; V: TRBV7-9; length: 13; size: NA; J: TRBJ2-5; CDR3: CASSLATGGGQYF; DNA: TGTGCCAGCAGCTTAGCAACGGGGGGCGGGCAGTACTTC
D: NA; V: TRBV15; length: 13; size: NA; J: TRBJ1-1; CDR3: CATSSFDRIQAFF; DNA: TGTGCCACCAGCAGCTTTGACAGGATCCAAGCTTTCTTT
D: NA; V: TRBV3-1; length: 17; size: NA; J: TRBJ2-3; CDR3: CASSQVLGQRGTDTQYF; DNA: TGTGCCAGCAGCCAAGTCTTAGGCCAGCGGGGCACAGATACGCAGTATTTT
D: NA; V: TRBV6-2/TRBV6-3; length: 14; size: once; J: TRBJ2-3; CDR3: CASRKSGELGTQYF; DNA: TGTGCCAGCAGAAAGAGCGGAGAACTCGGTACGCAGTATTTT
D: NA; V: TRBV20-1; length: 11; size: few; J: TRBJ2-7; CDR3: CSARDYHEQYF; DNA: TGCAGTGCTAGGGACTACCACGAGCAGTACTTC
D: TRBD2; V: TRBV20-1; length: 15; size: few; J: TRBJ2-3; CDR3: CSASPGLAGVDTQYF; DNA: TGCAGTGCTAGCCCGGGACTAGCGGGAGTAGATACGCAGTATTTT
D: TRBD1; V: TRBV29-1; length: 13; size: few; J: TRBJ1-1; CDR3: CSVENRGRGEAFF; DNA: TGCAGCGTTGAAAACAGGGGACGGGGTGAAGCTTTCTTT